This T cell receptor (beta chain) was captured by sequencing in a study of blood T cell repertoires in COVID-19. Study-wide background: The samples span acute and convalescent COVID-19 from the United States, Italy and Spain. In each case, the material was cDNA or gDNA derived from T cells, B-cell-depleted T cells, or PBMCs.

The V and J ends lost 0 bases and 2 bases, in that order; junction bases with no gene match: 7. The germline V gene has CDR1 SGHRS and CDR2 YFSETQ. This CDR3 has 17 amino acids. Recruitment covered about 25 US areas and drew participants whose ages spanned roughly 18 to 90 years. Cohorts were based on clinical histories the participants reported. Assay: immunoSEQ multiplex PCR; the TCRdb copy retains only in-frame clones and omits some. The data show fewer than 300,000 clones, 90% seen once. V usage is TRBV5-1 and J usage is TRBJ2-3, with 9 positions matching TRBD1. The clonotype was recovered from a woman aged 25 to 39 who had recovered from COVID-19. The sample was PBMCs or T cells enriched from blood (not recorded which). CDR3 DNA: TGCGCCAGCAGCTTGGGGACAGGGGCGCGGTCCACAGATACGCAGTATTTT. Encoded protein: CASSLGTGARSTDTQYF.